These T cell receptor beta chains were read from a single sample in a study of beta chain features in type 1 diabetes. Using immunoSEQ multiplex PCR, the repertoire was profiled, and TCRdb retains in-frame clones only, with some absent. The table shows 500,000 to 650,000 clones, with over 10% occurring only once. Sequencing input: naive CD4+ T cells from blood. These receptor sequences come from a man aged 25 to 45 with type 1 diabetes. CDR3s include the opening cysteine and the closing phenylalanine or tryptophan. D genes are given only for firm matches. Clone size is stated in some rows and not others, as once, few, many or a class when expanded.

J gene: TRBJ2-5; clone size: few; V gene: TRBV5-4; D gene: NA; CDR3 protein: CASSSNPGAFQETQYF; CDR3 DNA: TGTGCCAGCAGCTCTAATCCAGGGGCGTTCCAAGAGACCCAGTACTTC
J gene: TRBJ2-5; clone size: NA; V gene: TRBV29-1; D gene: NA; CDR3 protein: CSAGLLQETQYF; CDR3 DNA: TGCAGCGCTGGACTACTCCAAGAGACCCAGTACTTC
J gene: TRBJ2-5; clone size: few; V gene: TRBV30; D gene: NA; CDR3 protein: CAWSPGHQETQYF; CDR3 DNA: TGTGCCTGGAGTCCGGGACACCAAGAGACCCAGTACTTC
J gene: TRBJ2-7; clone size: NA; V gene: TRBV10-3; D gene: NA; CDR3 protein: CAISGASYEQYF; CDR3 DNA: TGTGCCATCTCTGGGGCCAGCTACGAGCAGTACTTC
J gene: TRBJ1-5; clone size: few; V gene: TRBV9; D gene: TRBD1; CDR3 protein: CATKTGNQPQHF; CDR3 DNA: TGTGCCACCAAGACAGGGAATCAGCCCCAGCATTTT
J gene: TRBJ2-2; clone size: NA; V gene: TRBV7-9; D gene: NA; CDR3 protein: CASSIYRKTGDTGELFF; CDR3 DNA: TGTGCCAGCAGCATATACAGAAAGACCGGGGACACCGGGGAGCTGTTTTTT
J gene: TRBJ1-2; clone size: few; V gene: TRBV2; D gene: NA; CDR3 protein: CASSAGSWGYGYTF; CDR3 DNA: TGTGCCAGCAGTGCGGGCAGTTGGGGCTATGGCTACACCTTC
J gene: TRBJ1-1; clone size: NA; V gene: TRBV2; D gene: NA; CDR3 protein: CASVPSQKTEAFF; CDR3 DNA: TGTGCCAGCGTGCCCTCCCAGAAGACTGAAGCTTTCTTT
J gene: TRBJ2-7; clone size: NA; V gene: TRBV30; D gene: NA; CDR3 protein: CAPYVDEQYF; CDR3 DNA: TGTGCCCCTTATGTGGACGAGCAGTACTTC
J gene: TRBJ2-7; clone size: NA; V gene: TRBV28; D gene: NA; CDR3 protein: CASSLSGRRYEQYF; CDR3 DNA: TGTGCCAGCAGTTTGTCAGGGCGTAGATACGAGCAGTACTTC
J gene: TRBJ2-4; clone size: NA; V gene: TRBV6-6; D gene: NA; CDR3 protein: CASSPLTDRREDIQYF; CDR3 DNA: TGTGCCAGCAGCCCTCTTACCGACAGACGAGAGGACATTCAGTACTTC
J gene: TRBJ1-5; clone size: few; V gene: TRBV4-2; D gene: NA; CDR3 protein: CASSQEGANSQPQHF; CDR3 DNA: TGTGCCAGCAGCCAAGAGGGGGCCAACAGTCAGCCCCAGCATTTT
J gene: TRBJ1-4; clone size: NA; V gene: TRBV6-5; D gene: TRBD1; CDR3 protein: CASSPQGAGEKLFF; CDR3 DNA: TGTGCCAGCAGTCCTCAGGGGGCGGGCGAAAAACTGTTTTTT